A single sample is the source of the 32 T cell receptor beta chains below, sequenced in a study of blood T cell repertoires in COVID-19. Method: immunoSEQ multiplex PCR; TCRdb's copy keeps in-frame clones and lacks some. The sample holds roughly 20,000 clones; more than 90% are singletons and the top ten take 7% to 9%. What was sequenced was peripheral blood. All receptors derive from a man aged 70-80 years with active COVID-19.

The V call is TRBV15, the J call TRBJ1-3, with a tentative D call TRBD1 (5 bases). This CDR3 has 17 amino acids. The V gene's germline CDR1 is LNHNV and CDR2 YYDKDF (reference sequence). Trimming removed 0 bases at V and 0 bases at J, with 12 bases between. Here the CDR3 DNA reads TGTGCCACCAGCAGAGAAAGGGGCCCCAGCTCTGGAAACACCATATATTTT. Amino acid sequence: CATSRERGPSSGNTIYF.

This clone was observed a few times. The V call is TRBV6-5, the J call TRBJ1-1, with TRBD1 matching over 8 bases. Trimming at V came to 0 bases and at J to 1 base, leaving 1 base not matched to a gene. The CDR3 has 15 residues. Germline V gene data show CDR1 as MNHEY and CDR2 as SVGAGI. The CDR3 DNA reads as TGTGCCAGCAGTTACTCGGGACAGGCGAACACTGAAGCTTTCTTT. Translating gives CASSYSGQANTEAFF.

The chain has TRBV14 and TRBJ2-2; D may be TRBD2 (5 bases). V was trimmed by 4 bases and J by 6 bases, leaving 9 bases between them. CDR3 length equals 13 residues. The germline V gene encodes CDR1 SGHDN and CDR2 FVKESK. This CDR3 is CASSRIGAGELFF. CDR3 in DNA: TGTGCCAGCAGCCGGATCGGGGCCGGGGAGCTGTTTTTT.

The chain links TRBV5-1 to TRBJ2-1, with unresolved D. This CDR3 region has 14 residues. Germline CDR1 and CDR2: SGHRS and YFSETQ. V shed 5 bases and J shed 6 bases, with 15 bases lying between them. CDR3 in DNA: TGCGCCAGCAGTGGCAGGCCTTGGGCCAATGAGCAGTTCTTC. It translates to CASSGRPWANEQFF.

V is TRBV15 and J is TRBJ2-2, with a possible D match to TRBD1 (5 bases). Germline-derived CDR1 and CDR2 are LNHNV and YYDKDF (reference sequence). The V end was cut by 4 bases, the J end by 6 bases, with 12 bases between. This CDR3 has 14 residues. The DNA for the CDR3 is TGTGCCACCAGCATATACCAGGGTGCCGGGGAGCTGTTTTTT. It specifies CATSIYQGAGELFF. The whole variable domain, filled in from reference TRBV15 and TRBJ2-2, reads DAMVIQNPRYQVTQFGKPVTLSCSQTLNHNVMYWYQQKSSQAPKLLFHYYDKDFNNEADTPDNFQSRRPNTSFCFLDIRSPGLGDTAMYLCATSIYQGAGELFFGEGSRLTVL.

The chain uses TRBV20-1 and TRBJ2-1; 7 bases are a match to TRBD2. V was clipped by 6 bases and J by 10 bases; unmatched bases: 6. This CDR3 is 11 amino acids long. Per germline, CDR1 DFQATT and CDR2 SNEGSKA (reference sequence). The CDR3 DNA follows: TGCAGTGCCCAAGAACTAGCGGAGCAGTTCTTC. Residues: CSAQELAEQFF.

V gene TRBV14 combines with J gene TRBJ1-1, with D possibly being TRBD1 (5 bases). The CDR3 is 13 amino acids. The germline gives CDR1 SGHDN, CDR2 FVKESK. Trimming left V 5 bases short and J 6 bases short, with 13 bases between. CDR3 amino acids: CASSLGGVAEAFF. In nucleotides, the CDR3 is TGTGCCAGCAGCTTGGGGGGGGTCGCTGAAGCTTTCTTT.

The CDR3 DNA reads TGTGCCAGCACCGGGACAGGGAGCACAGATACGCAGTATTTT. It translates to CASTGTGSTDTQYF. The chain combines TRBV7-9 with TRBJ2-3; 9 positions match TRBD1. With V trimmed by 7 bases and J by 0 bases, 2 bases remained unmatched. CDR3 length: 14 residues. Germline CDR1 is SEHNR and CDR2 is FQNEAQ (reference sequence).

The rearrangement joins TRBV28 to TRBJ2-1; TRBD1 is a possible D gene (5 bases). Looked up from germline, CDR1 is MDHEN and CDR2 is SYDVKM. There are 16 residues in the CDR3. Trimming shortened V by 6 bases and J by 1 base, and 16 bases separated the two germline ends. The CDR3 loop is CASRRYHQGSYNEQFF. The CDR3 coding sequence is TGTGCCAGCAGGCGGTATCATCAGGGATCCTACAATGAGCAGTTCTTC.

The chain uses TRBV28 and TRBJ1-2, with 7 bases that match TRBD1. CDR1 is MDHEN and CDR2 is SYDVKM in the germline V gene. V shed 1 base and J 4 bases; nucleotides not matched to a gene: 9. The length of the CDR3 is 16 residues. Here the CDR3 DNA reads TGTGCCAGCAGTTTATTCGACAGGGTGAAGGGCTATGGCTACACCTTC. Protein product: CASSLFDRVKGYGYTF.

The chain recombines TRBV3-1 (or the pseudogene TRBV3-2) with TRBJ1-5; D is uncertain. Germline lookup yields CDR1 LGHDT and CDR2 YNNKEL (reference sequence). Trimming shortened V by 1 base and J by 0 bases, and 4 bases separated the two germline ends. This CDR3 contains 14 residues. As DNA, the CDR3 is TGTGCCAGCAGCCAAGTTCGTAGCAATCAGCCCCAGCATTTT. This translates into CASSQVRSNQPQHF.

This rearrangement joins TRBV5-6 to TRBJ2-3, with 9 bases identical to TRBD2. The CDR3 has 15 amino acids. Germline V gives CDR1 SGHDT, CDR2 YYEEEE. The junction had 3 bases not matched to a gene; V was cut back by 4 bases and J by 0 bases. The CDR3 nucleotides read TGTGCCAGCAGCATTACTAGCGGGAGCACAGATACGCAGTATTTT. Its protein product is CASSITSGSTDTQYF.

The genes are TRBV7-8 and TRBJ1-1; 9 bases line up with TRBD1. V lost 5 bases, J lost 1 base, and 5 bases stayed unmatched. CDR1 is SGHVS and CDR2 is FQNEAQ in the germline V gene. The CDR3 contains 15 residues. CDR3 sequence: CASSPPGQGNTEAFF. The CDR3 region has the DNA TGTGCCAGCAGCCCGCCGGGACAGGGGAACACTGAAGCTTTCTTT. The complete variable domain, with remaining parts taken from reference TRBV7-8 and TRBJ1-1, reads GAGVSQSPRYKVAKRGQDVALRCDPISGHVSLFWYQQALGQGPEFLTYFQNEAQLDKSGLPSDRFFAERPEGSVSTLKIQRTQQEDSAVYLCASSPPGQGNTEAFFGQGTRLTVV.

J is TRBJ2-1 and V is TRBV7-2, with 11 bases matching TRBD1. Germline loops: CDR1 SGHTA, CDR2 FQGNSA. J gave up 2 bases and V 4 bases, and 1 base lay outside the gene matches. The CDR3 has 15 amino acids. The CDR3 DNA sequence: TGTGCCAGCAGCTGGACAGGGGGCGCCTACAATGAGCAGTTCTTC. This encodes CASSWTGGAYNEQFF.

The V and J genes are TRBV6-5 and TRBJ2-5; D is unresolved. Germline V CDR1 and CDR2: MNHEY, SVGAGI. This CDR3 comprises 11 residues. Between the trimmed V and J ends, which lost 6 bases and 7 bases, there was a span of 9 bases. Written as DNA, the CDR3 is TGTGCCAGCAGCGGCCTAGGGACCCAGTACTTC. Its protein product is CASSGLGTQYF.

This clone was counted once. The chain links TRBV28 to TRBJ1-2, with D uncertain. Germline lookup yields CDR1 MDHEN and CDR2 SYDVKM. The CDR3 spans 15 residues. With 5 bases removed from V and 2 bases from J, the gap between germline ends came to 15 bases. In nucleotides, the CDR3 is TGTGCCAGCAGTCAGATAGGAGTCGCCAACTATGGCTACACCTTC. Encoded protein: CASSQIGVANYGYTF.

The V call is TRBV11-3, the J call TRBJ2-5, with D tentatively TRBD2 (5 bases). Trimming removed 4 bases from V and 4 bases from J, with 13 bases in between. Per germline, CDR1 SGHNT and CDR2 YENEEA. The CDR3 runs 14 residues. CDR3 bases: TGTGCCAGCAGCTCAAAGAGCGGATCAGAGACCCAGTACTTC. Translating it yields CASSSKSGSETQYF.

The chain employs TRBV29-1 and TRBJ2-2; D remains ambiguous. The CDR3 runs 13 residues. V was shortened by 0 bases and J by 7 bases, with 9 bases between the two germline ends. CDR1 and CDR2 (germline): SQVTM, ANQGSEA. This chain's CDR3 is CSVEDQAYGELFF. The CDR3 nucleotides read TGCAGCGTTGAAGATCAAGCGTACGGGGAGCTGTTTTTT.

The chain has TRBV11-2 and TRBJ2-2; TRBD2 matches 12 bases. J was trimmed by 4 bases and V by 5 bases; bases with no gene match: 5. The CDR3 length is 16 residues. CDR1 and CDR2 from the germline V gene are SGHAT and FQNNGV. The CDR3 region has the DNA TGTGCCAGCAGCCCCGGACTAGCGGGGTTCACCGGGGAGCTGTTTTTT. Encoded protein: CASSPGLAGFTGELFF. The full variable domain, completed using reference TRBV11-2 and TRBJ2-2, is EAGVAQSPRYKIIEKRQSVAFWCNPISGHATLYWYQQILGQGPKLLIQFQNNGVVDDSQLPKDRFSAERLKGVDSTLKIQPAKLEDSAVYLCASSPGLAGFTGELFFGEGSRLTVL.

The sample holds one count of this clone. The chain is built from TRBV27 and TRBJ1-1; TRBD1 aligns across 11 bases. Germline V lookup: CDR1 MNHEY, CDR2 SMNVEV (reference sequence). This CDR3 has 15 residues. After removal of 6 bases from V and 9 bases from J, the junction contained 12 bases not matched to a gene. Here the CDR3 DNA reads TGTGCCAGCAGCCCAGGGACAGGGGGGAGTTATAAAGCTTTCTTT. Its translation is CASSPGTGGSYKAFF.

The chain combines TRBV9 with TRBJ2-7, with TRBD2 identical over 7 bases. Germline V gene data show CDR1 as SGDLS and CDR2 as YYNGEE. The CDR3 has 13 residues. With 4 bases clipped from V and 2 bases from J, the junction kept 3 bases outside the gene matches. The CDR3 DNA sequence: TGTGCCAGCAGCCCGGGGGGACCCTACGAGCAGTACTTC. Its protein product is CASSPGGPYEQYF.

This clone was seen just once. This chain uses TRBV7-8 with TRBJ1-5; D is possibly TRBD1 (6 bases). The CDR3 spans 15 residues. In germline, CDR1 is SGHVS, CDR2 FQNEAQ. With 6 bases removed from V and 1 base from J, the gap between germline ends came to 13 bases. The CDR3 region is CASSSADSSNQPQHF. CDR3 bases: TGTGCCAGCAGTTCCGCGGACAGCAGCAATCAGCCCCAGCATTTT.

The chain recombines TRBV19 with TRBJ2-3; TRBD2 aligns across 14 bases. Trimming at V came to 4 bases and at J to 6 bases, leaving 6 bases not matched to a gene. The V gene's germline CDR1 is LNHDA and CDR2 SQIVND (reference sequence). CDR3 length equals 16 residues. The CDR3 DNA is TGTGCCAGTAGTACCCGGACTAGCGGGGGGCTCGATACGCAGTATTTT. It specifies CASSTRTSGGLDTQYF.

The V call is TRBV5-1, the J call TRBJ1-5, with a possible D match to TRBD1 (6 bases). The CDR3 has 14 amino acids. V lost 0 bases to trimming and J lost 5 bases, with 9 bases between them. Germline V gene sequence: CDR1 SGHRS, CDR2 YFSETQ. The CDR3 DNA reads as TGCGCCAGCAGCTTGGGACAGGACCATCAGCCCCAGCATTTT. It is translated as CASSLGQDHQPQHF. Based on the CDR3 plus reference TRBV5-1 and TRBJ1-5, the full variable domain is KAGVTQTPRYLIKTRGQQVTLSCSPISGHRSVSWYQQTPGQGLQFLFEYFSETQRNKGNFPGRFSGRQFSNSRSEMNVSTLELGDSALYLCASSLGQDHQPQHFGDGTRLSIL.

This clone was seen a single time. In DNA form, the CDR3 reads TGTGCCAGCAGTTTATCCAGGGTAGGCACCGGGGAGCTGTTTTTT. Protein: CASSLSRVGTGELFF. This chain connects TRBV28 to TRBJ2-2; D is possibly TRBD1 (5 bases). The CDR3 runs to 15 residues. V dropped 1 base and J dropped 4 bases, with 10 bases sitting between them. The germline V gene has CDR1 MDHEN and CDR2 SYDVKM. The full variable domain, completed using reference TRBV28 and TRBJ2-2, is DVKVTQSSRYLVKRTGEKVFLECVQDMDHENMFWYRQDPGLGLRLIYFSYDVKMKEKGDIPEGYSVSREKKERFSLILESASTNQTSMYLCASSLSRVGTGELFFGEGSRLTVL.

This sequence joins TRBV4-3 and TRBJ2-1; no clear D. Germline V gene data show CDR1 as LGHNA and CDR2 as YSLEER. CDR3 length: 13 residues. V gave up 4 bases and J gave up 8 bases, with 12 bases separating them. The CDR3 sequence is CASSPDLQDEQFF. The CDR3, as DNA: TGCGCCAGCAGCCCAGACTTGCAGGATGAGCAGTTCTTC.

The chain employs TRBV5-1 and TRBJ2-1; D possibly corresponds to TRBD1 (6 bases). The CDR3 covers 15 residues. V was pared by 0 bases and J by 7 bases, with 14 bases between. The germline gives CDR1 SGHRS, CDR2 YFSETQ. As DNA, the CDR3 is TGCGCCAGCAGCTTGGGGGACACACTTGGGAATGAGCAGTTCTTC. It is translated as CASSLGDTLGNEQFF.

The chain employs TRBV5-1 and TRBJ2-1, with 10 positions matching TRBD2. The germline gives CDR1 SGHRS, CDR2 YFSETQ. The CDR3 has 13 residues. J lost 8 bases, V lost 6 bases, and 5 bases had no gene match. CDR3 DNA: TGCGCCAGCACCCTAGCGGGAGTTGATGAGCAGTTCTTC. Translation: CASTLAGVDEQFF.

The V call is TRBV28, the J call TRBJ2-7, with TRBD1 matching over 9 bases. The CDR3 runs 13 residues. Germline CDR1 MDHEN, CDR2 SYDVKM. J was trimmed by 2 bases and V by 7 bases; bases with no gene match: 3. The CDR3 is CASIRTGAYEQYF. CDR3 coding DNA: TGTGCCAGCATCAGGACAGGGGCCTACGAGCAGTACTTC.

The rearrangement links TRBV6-5 to TRBJ2-1; tentatively, D is TRBD2 (6 bases). In germline, CDR1 is MNHEY, CDR2 SVGAGI. Trimming took off 5 bases at V and 0 bases at J, with 11 bases between the two ends. The length of the CDR3 is 15 residues. DNA of the CDR3: TGTGCCAGCAGTCTTAGCGGAGTCTCCTACAATGAGCAGTTCTTC. Translation: CASSLSGVSYNEQFF.

This chain uses TRBV7-2 with TRBJ2-5; 7 bases align to TRBD2. The CDR3 extends over 15 amino acids. The J segment lost 6 bases and the V segment lost 5 bases, leaving 12 bases of the junction unmatched. CDR1 and CDR2 from the germline V gene are SGHTA and FQGNSA. Written as DNA, the CDR3 is TGTGCCAGCAGCCTCCAGGGAGCGGGGAAACAGACCCAGTACTTC. Protein sequence: CASSLQGAGKQTQYF.

The chain has TRBV6-5 and TRBJ1-5, with 7 bases lining up with TRBD1. J gave up 2 bases and V 7 bases, and 8 bases lay outside the gene matches. The CDR3 runs to 15 residues. Germline assignment: CDR1 MNHEY and CDR2 SVGAGI. CDR3: CASTQGSPGNQPQHF. In DNA form, the CDR3 reads TGTGCCAGCACACAGGGGTCCCCTGGCAATCAGCCCCAGCATTTT.